This is a list of T cell receptor beta chains from one sample in a study of cytomegalovirus exposure and HLA in healthy donors. TCRdb's copy holds only in-frame clones and misses some; the assay was immunoSEQ multiplex PCR. The repertoire holds roughly 200,000 clones, with 65% to 90% as singletons. The sequenced material came from PBMCs. The source is a woman aged 50 to 65 in good health and CMV-seronegative. CDR3s leave out the opening cysteine and the closing phenylalanine or tryptophan.

cdr3_aa cdr3_length j_call v_call
ASSQVYRDRAGYT 13 TRBJ1-2 TRBV4-1
ASSPLGGETQY 11 TRBJ2-5 TRBV18
ASSFSGNSYEQY 12 TRBJ2-7 TRBV5-1
ASSQDKGLARETQY 14 TRBJ2-5 TRBV4-3
ASSSSTSGYYEQY 13 TRBJ2-7 TRBV19
ASSTQGFLGEF 11 TRBJ2-1 TRBV19
ASSRPTSGAFSTDTQY 16 TRBJ2-3 TRBV18
ASSFSGGPPYEQY 13 TRBJ2-7 TRBV7-9
ASSSGGNTEAF 11 TRBJ1-1 TRBV6-5
ASSASAGIDTGELF 14 TRBJ2-2 TRBV7-2
ASSTRTAGYT 10 TRBJ1-2 TRBV19
ASMWESKNIQY 11 TRBJ2-4 TRBV2
ASRPSGYTDTQY 12 TRBJ2-3 TRBV2
ASSPPVERHEKLF 13 TRBJ1-4 TRBV18
ASSLSTLPTGGTSYT 15 TRBJ1-2 TRBV27
ASSKIRQGNGYSNQPQH 17 TRBJ1-5 TRBV21-1
AWERGTTNTGELF 13 TRBJ2-2 TRBV30
ASSFGQGYNEQF 12 TRBJ2-1 TRBV27
ASSWGQGYEQY 11 TRBJ2-7 TRBV6-1
ASRKQGAGKGYT 12 TRBJ1-2 TRBV27
ASSRDWSKDTQY 12 TRBJ2-3 TRBV19
ASSPTLVGEQF 11 TRBJ2-1 TRBV27
ASSQEGRIAGELF 13 TRBJ2-2 TRBV14
ASIPGQGYEQY 11 TRBJ2-7 TRBV25-1
ASSLGQINEKLF 12 TRBJ1-4 TRBV28
ASSLGTRNTGELF 13 TRBJ2-2 TRBV4-1
ASSLGAIAGGRTDTQY 16 TRBJ2-3 TRBV5-1
ASSLLQGAHPEAF 13 TRBJ1-1 TRBV5-1
ASSPSRDRGRRHAGYT 16 TRBJ1-2 TRBV18
ASSQVRGWAEQY 12 TRBJ2-7 TRBV7-9
ASSITGGANIQY 12 TRBJ2-4 TRBV19
ASRGGGNQPQH 11 TRBJ1-5 TRBV6-5
ASSSPGGGQYEQY 13 TRBJ2-7 TRBV28
ATSRASYNEQF 11 TRBJ2-1 TRBV15
ASSLAGASNEQF 12 TRBJ2-1 TRBV6-6
ASMRENYGYT 10 TRBJ1-2 TRBV2
ASSAGTSGSEEQY 13 TRBJ2-5 TRBV9
ASSYSDSGYYGYT 13 TRBJ1-2 TRBV6-5
ASSLRPSGRYEQY 13 TRBJ2-7 TRBV7-2
ASSLVAGGNRMNTEAF 16 TRBJ1-1 TRBV18
ASSDRDNDYGYT 12 TRBJ1-2 TRBV6-1
ASSLGTSGRATGELF 15 TRBJ2-2 TRBV28
ASSYATGGAEGYT 13 TRBJ1-2 TRBV5-1
ASSSPSTGLNTEAF 14 TRBJ1-1 TRBV28
ASSQEASGSSYNEQF 15 TRBJ2-1 TRBV4-1
SDRLAGNQETQY 12 TRBJ2-5 TRBV29-1
ASSYTQAVRDTQY 13 TRBJ2-3 TRBV6-5
ASSISADQETQY 12 TRBJ2-5 TRBV2